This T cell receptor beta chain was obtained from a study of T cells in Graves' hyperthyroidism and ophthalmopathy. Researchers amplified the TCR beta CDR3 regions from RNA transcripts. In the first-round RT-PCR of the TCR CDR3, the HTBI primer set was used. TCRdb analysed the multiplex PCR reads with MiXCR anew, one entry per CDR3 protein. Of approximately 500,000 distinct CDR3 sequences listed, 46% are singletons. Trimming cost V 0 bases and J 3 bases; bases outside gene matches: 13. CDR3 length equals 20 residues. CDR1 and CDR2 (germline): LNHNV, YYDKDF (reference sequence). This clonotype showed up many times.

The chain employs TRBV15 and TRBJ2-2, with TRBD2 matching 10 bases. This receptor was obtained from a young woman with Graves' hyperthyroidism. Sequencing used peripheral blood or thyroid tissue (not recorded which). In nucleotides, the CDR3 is TGTGCCACCAGCAGAGATTTAGTTCTAGCGGGAGCGTCGGACACCGGGGAGCTGTTTTTT. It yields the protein CATSRDLVLAGASDTGELFF.